This T cell receptor (beta chain) was sequenced during a study of CD8+CD57+ T cells in acquired aplastic anemia. Researchers used genomic DNA as the template to profile TCR beta VDJ and CDR3. TCRdb re-analysed the reads in MiXCR, keeping a single row per CDR3 protein. The table records about 160,000 distinct CDR3 sequences, 71% of them present only once. CD8+CD57+ cell expansion, shown by flow cytometry, had occurred in the patients selected for sequencing. This CDR3 spans 14 amino acids. The germline gives CDR1 SNHLY, CDR2 FYNNEI. V shed 3 bases and J shed 6 bases, with 14 bases lying between them. The chain carries TRBV2 and TRBJ1-2; D might be TRBD1 (5 bases). The material sequenced was sorted CD4+, CD8+, or CD8+CD57+ T cells (not recorded which) from PBMCs. The TCR sequence derives from a human donor with aplastic anemia. For the CDR3, the DNA is TGTGCCAGCAGTGATCTTGGAGGGGCGGATGGCTACACCTTC. Amino acid sequence: CASSDLGGADGYTF.